This T cell receptor beta chain originates from a study of blood T cell repertoires in COVID-19. The table came from immunoSEQ multiplex PCR; TCRdb's copy has only in-frame clones and leaves some out. The sample lists about 150,000 clones; roughly 91% were seen once. V shed 5 bases and J 3 bases; nucleotides not matched to a gene: 12. CDR1 is SGHVS and CDR2 is FQNEAQ in the germline V gene. This CDR3 spans 17 amino acids. This clonotype was obtained from a man in his late teens or twenties with COVID-19, enrolled during active disease. The material sequenced was peripheral blood. The chain employs TRBV7-8 and TRBJ2-7; 11 positions agree with TRBD2. This chain's CDR3 is CASSTKKDGTSGYEQYF. CDR3 nucleotide sequence: TGTGCCAGCAGCACCAAGAAAGACGGGACTAGCGGCTACGAGCAGTACTTC.